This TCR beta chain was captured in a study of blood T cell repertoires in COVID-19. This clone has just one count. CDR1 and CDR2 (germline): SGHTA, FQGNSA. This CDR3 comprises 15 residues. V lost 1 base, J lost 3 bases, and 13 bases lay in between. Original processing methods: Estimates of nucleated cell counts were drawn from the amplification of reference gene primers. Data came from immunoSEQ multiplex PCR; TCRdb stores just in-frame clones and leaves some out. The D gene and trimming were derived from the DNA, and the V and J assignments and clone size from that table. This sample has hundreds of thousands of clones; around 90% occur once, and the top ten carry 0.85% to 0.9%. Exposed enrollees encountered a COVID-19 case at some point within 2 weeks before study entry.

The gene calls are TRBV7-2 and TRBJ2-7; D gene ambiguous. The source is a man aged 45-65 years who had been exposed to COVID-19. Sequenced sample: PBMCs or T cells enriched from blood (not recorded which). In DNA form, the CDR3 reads TGTGCCAGCAGCTTAGTTGGCCACACTAACTACGAGCAGTACTTC. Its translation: CASSLVGHTNYEQYF.